Each of the 2 T cell receptor beta chains below was sequenced from the same sample in a study of blood T cell repertoires in COVID-19. Data came from immunoSEQ multiplex PCR; TCRdb stores just in-frame clones and leaves some out. The sample has about 210,000 clones, 88% seen once. The material sequenced was peripheral blood. The receptor set was obtained from a man younger than 30 with active or convalescent COVID-19.

V gene TRBV6-1 combines with J gene TRBJ2-5; the match to TRBD1 covers 7 bases. Germline V gene lookup returns CDR1 MNHNS and CDR2 SASEGT. V shed 0 bases, J shed 7 bases, and the junction held 8 bases outside the gene matches. This CDR3 comprises 15 residues. The CDR3 loop reads CASSEADRTYGTQYF. CDR3 nucleotide sequence: TGTGCCAGCAGTGAAGCGGACAGGACCTACGGGACCCAGTACTTC.

V is TRBV3-1 (or the pseudogene TRBV3-2) and J is TRBJ2-3; 7 positions agree with TRBD1. V shed 0 bases, J shed 0 bases, and the junction held 6 bases outside the gene matches. This CDR3 has 17 residues. The germline CDR1 and CDR2 sequences are LGHDT and YNNKEL (reference sequence). The CDR3 region has the DNA TGTGCCAGCAGCCAAGAAATGGGGACAGCGAGCACAGATACGCAGTATTTT. The encoded protein is CASSQEMGTASTDTQYF.